Shown below are 29 T cell receptor beta chains from a single sample sequenced in a study of glioma-infiltrating T cells. Using RNA template, CDR3s of TCR alpha and beta were amplified with iRepertoire arm-PCR. Each CDR3 protein is one row after TCRdb ran MiXCR on the multiplex PCR reads. Here the sample spans 300,000 to 450,000 distinct CDR3 sequences, more than 35% being singletons. The specimen was glioma tissue, nonneoplastic brain tissue, or PBMCs (not recorded which). The receptors shown here come from a human donor with low-grade glioma or glioblastoma, undergoing nonglioma brain surgery, or in good health (not recorded which).

This clonotype was picked up one time. V gene TRBV15 combines with J gene TRBJ2-3, with D tentatively TRBD1 (6 bases). Germline V gene sequence: CDR1 LNHNV, CDR2 YYDKDF (reference sequence). The CDR3 sequence is 15 residues long. With 2 bases removed from V and 2 bases from J, the gap between germline ends came to 11 bases. In DNA, the CDR3 is TGTGCCACCAGCAGATGGCAGGGACACACAGATACGCAGTATTTT. Translation: CATSRWQGHTDTQYF.

This chain joins TRBV20-1 and TRBJ2-3; D gene uncertain. Germline V gives CDR1 DFQATT, CDR2 SNEGSKA (reference sequence). The V end lost 2 bases, the J end lost 0 bases, and 6 bases lay between the germline ends. This CDR3 is 13 amino acids long. CDR3 in amino acids: CSARPRSTDTQYF. DNA of the CDR3: TGCAGTGCTAGACCCCGTAGCACAGATACGCAGTATTTT.

This rearrangement joins TRBV6-6 to TRBJ1-3; D unclear. The CDR3 sequence is 15 residues long. Germline-derived CDR1 and CDR2 are MNHNY and SVGAGI (reference sequence). Trimming pared 0 bases from V and 0 bases from J, leaving 6 bases between. The CDR3 loop is CASSYSQSSGNTIYF. The CDR3 region has the DNA TGTGCCAGCAGTTACTCCCAGAGCTCTGGAAACACCATATATTTT.

The gene calls are TRBV15 and TRBJ1-3, with D maybe TRBD1 (6 bases). The CDR3 totals 16 residues. V shed 5 bases and J shed 3 bases, with 17 bases lying between them. CDR1 is LNHNV and CDR2 is YYDKDF in the germline V gene (reference sequence). CDR3 nucleotides: TGTGCCACCAGCCCCCGGGGTGGGGGCTATGGAAACACCATATATTTT. Protein sequence: CATSPRGGGYGNTIYF.

The chain recombines TRBV15 with TRBJ2-7; D not certain. The CDR3 is made up of 14 amino acids. V lost 1 base, J lost 5 bases, and 12 bases lay in between. CDR1 LNHNV and CDR2 YYDKDF come from the germline V gene (reference sequence). The CDR3 loop is CATSRGRASDEQYF. The CDR3 DNA reads as TGTGCCACCAGCAGAGGTAGGGCGAGTGACGAGCAGTACTTC.

This clonotype was seen more than once but under ten times. The rearrangement joins TRBV7-8 to TRBJ2-7; the D call may be TRBD1 or TRBD2 (5 bases each). The CDR3 covers 13 residues. The germline V gene has CDR1 SGHVS and CDR2 FQNEAQ. V dropped 3 bases and J dropped 7 bases, with 13 bases sitting between them. In nucleotides, the CDR3 is TGTGCCAGCAGCTTTGTTCAGGGACGGGAGCAGTACTTC. Its protein is CASSFVQGREQYF.

In its sample, this clonotype was seen a few times. The chain employs TRBV7-9 and TRBJ2-3; D is unclear. The CDR3 consists of 15 residues. Deletions cut 4 bases from V and 0 bases from J, with 11 bases between. From germline, CDR1 is SEHNR and CDR2 FQNEAQ (reference sequence). The CDR3 DNA sequence: TGTGCCAGCAGCTCACAAGGACGAAGCACAGATACGCAGTATTTT. Translated, it gives CASSSQGRSTDTQYF. The full variable domain, completed using reference TRBV7-9 and TRBJ2-3, is DTGVSQNPRHKITKRGQNVTFRCDPISEHNRLYWYRQTLGQGPEFLTYFQNEAQLEKSRLLSDRFSAERPKGSFSTLEIQRTEQGDSAMYLCASSSQGRSTDTQYFGPGTRLTVL.

This clonotype was seen at least ten times. The V gene is TRBV6-2 or TRBV6-3, the J gene TRBJ2-1; 9 nucleotides agree with TRBD1. The CDR3 covers 16 residues. Per the germline V gene, CDR1 is MNHEY and CDR2 is SVGEGT. The J segment lost 2 bases and the V segment lost 5 bases, leaving 7 bases of the junction unmatched. The CDR3 DNA reads as TGTGCCAGCAGTACTCACAGGGGGCCTACCTACAATGAGCAGTTCTTC. This sequence encodes CASSTHRGPTYNEQFF.

This rearrangement joins TRBV6-2 or TRBV6-3 to TRBJ2-1; maybe TRBD2 (5 bases). Germline V CDR1 and CDR2: MNHEY, SVGEGT. V lost 2 bases and J 7 bases, leaving 18 bases between the germline ends. This CDR3 has 16 residues. CDR3 in amino acids: CASSYPRLAMGNEQFF. In nucleotides, the CDR3 is TGTGCCAGCAGTTACCCGAGGCTAGCAATGGGGAATGAGCAGTTCTTC.

This clonotype was detected once. Germline and junction disagree at one end, which may indicate a read error. The genes are TRBV29-1 and TRBJ2-3; either TRBD1 or TRBD2 may fit D (5 bases each). The germline gives CDR1 SQVTM, CDR2 ANQGSEA. The CDR3 is 13 amino acids. The CDR3 bases are TGCGGCGTTGAACTCGGGGCCACAGATACGCAGTATTTT. Translation gives CGVELGATDTQYF.

This clonotype was observed a few times. The chain carries TRBV28 and TRBJ2-7, with TRBD2 matching 12 bases. J lost 1 base, V lost 5 bases, and 18 bases had no gene match. There are 20 residues in the CDR3. Germline V gives CDR1 MDHEN, CDR2 SYDVKM. CDR3 residues: CASSLTVASGRAETSYEQYF. CDR3 DNA: TGTGCCAGCAGTCTCACGGTTGCTAGCGGGAGGGCCGAAACGTCCTACGAGCAGTACTTC.

The chain carries TRBV20-1 and TRBJ1-5, with D perhaps matching TRBD1 (5 bases). Germline V CDR1 and CDR2: DFQATT, SNEGSKA (reference sequence). The germline V and J ends were trimmed by 6 bases and 4 bases, with 16 bases remaining between them. The length of the CDR3 is 14 residues. CDR3 loop: CSAPNPRGNQPQHF. The CDR3 region has the DNA TGCAGTGCCCCCAACCCCCGGGGGAATCAGCCCCAGCATTTT.

This clonotype was counted ten times or more. The chain is built from TRBV7-2 and TRBJ2-3; 13 bases fit TRBD2. The ends lost 1 base at V and 6 bases at J; junction bases unmatched: 1. Germline assignment: CDR1 SGHTA and CDR2 FQGNSA. The CDR3 contains 15 residues. The CDR3 DNA reads as TGTGCCAGCAGCTTAGAACTAGCGGGAGGGGATACGCAGTATTTT. Translation: CASSLELAGGDTQYF.

Comment on this clonotype: This sequence may be a read error, since a much larger clone differs from it by one base. CDR3 sequence: CSSLAGLYNEQSF. The CDR3 nucleotides are TGCAGTAGCCTAGCGGGGCTCTACAATGAGCAGTCCTTC. The J gene is TRBJ2-1, the V gene TRBV20-1; 9 bases fit TRBD2. This CDR3 comprises 13 residues. Germline CDR1 and CDR2: DFQATT and SNEGSKA (reference sequence).

Concerning this clonotype itself: The CDR3 carries no conserved terminal phenylalanine or tryptophan, so it likely arises from a read error. The V gene is TRBV2, the J gene TRBJ1-5; D is perhaps TRBD1 (6 bases). Germline V gene data show CDR1 as SNHLY and CDR2 as FYNNEI. This CDR3 comprises 13 residues. V was clipped by 5 bases and J by 2 bases, with 7 bases between them. The CDR3 spells CASSRQGNQPQHL. CDR3 coding DNA: TGTGCCAGCAGTCGACAGGGCAATCAGCCCCAGCATCTT.

This sequence joins TRBV14 and TRBJ2-7, with 8 bases fitting TRBD1. V trimming: 5 bases; J trimming: 5 bases; junction bases outside the gene matches: 8. This CDR3 has 14 amino acids. In germline, CDR1 is SGHDN, CDR2 FVKESK. The DNA for the CDR3 is TGTGCCAGCAGCAAACAGGGGGGATACCACGAGCAGTACTTC. This codes for CASSKQGGYHEQYF. Full variable domain (missing parts from reference TRBV14 and TRBJ2-7): EAGVTQFPSHSVIEKGQTVTLRCDPISGHDNLYWYRRVMGKEIKFLLHFVKESKQDESGMPNNRFLAERTGGTYSTLKVQPAELEDSGVYFCASSKQGGYHEQYFGPGTRLTVT.

This chain uses TRBV6-2 or TRBV6-3 with TRBJ2-7; D gene unclear. Germline V lookup: CDR1 MNHEY, CDR2 SVGEGT. The CDR3 consists of 13 residues. V was trimmed by 1 base and J by 2 bases, leaving 6 bases between them. CDR3 DNA sequence: TGTGCCAGCAGTTACTTACCGACCTACGAGCAGTACTTC. Translating it yields CASSYLPTYEQYF.

Turning to this clonotype: A read error is likely, as this CDR3 ends without the conserved phenylalanine or tryptophan. The CDR3 is CATSPGQENYGYTS. CDR3 DNA: TGTGCCACCAGCCCGGGACAGGAGAACTATGGCTACACCTCC. This chain connects TRBV27 to TRBJ1-2; TRBD1 agrees at 8 bases. The V segment lost 10 bases and the J segment 2 bases; nucleotides outside the gene matches: 9. This CDR3 has 14 amino acids. The germline V gene encodes CDR1 MNHEY and CDR2 SMNVEV (reference sequence).

As regards this clonotype: Just one base apart from a much larger clone, this may be a read error. The CDR3 protein is CVSRRQGTGNTIYF. CDR3 nucleotides: TGTGTCAGCAGACGCCAGGGGACTGGAAACACCATATATTTT. This chain joins TRBV6-1 and TRBJ1-3, with a tentative D call TRBD1 (6 bases). CDR1 and CDR2 from the germline V gene are MNHNS and SASEGT. The length of the CDR3 is 14 residues.

As regards this clonotype: At one boundary the junction diverges from the germline segment, which might be a read error. This sequence joins TRBV27 and TRBJ2-7; TRBD2 is a possible D gene (7 bases). Germline V CDR1 and CDR2: MNHEY, SMNVEV (reference sequence). The CDR3 spans 15 residues. CDR3 loop: CAISSLGGGSYEQYF. The CDR3 nucleotides read TGTGCCATCAGTTCCCTGGGGGGGGGCAGTTACGAGCAGTACTTC.

In its sample, this clonotype was seen many times. The chain recombines TRBV28 with TRBJ1-5, with D possibly TRBD1 on 6 matching bases. Germline CDR1 and CDR2: MDHEN and SYDVKM. Trimming removed 7 bases from V and 3 bases from J, with 16 bases in between. The CDR3 is 15 amino acids. The CDR3 DNA reads as TGTGCCAGCACCCTTGCGGGGGCTAACAATCAGCCCCAGCATTTT. It encodes CASTLAGANNQPQHF.

This clonotype was seen many times. This chain links TRBV28 with TRBJ2-3; tentatively, D is TRBD2 (5 bases). V lost 2 bases, J lost 0 bases, and 15 bases lay in between. This CDR3 spans 17 amino acids. In germline, CDR1 is MDHEN, CDR2 SYDVKM. Written as DNA, the CDR3 is TGTGCCAGCAGTTTAGGACCGGGAAACACAAGCACAGATACGCAGTATTTT. Translation gives CASSLGPGNTSTDTQYF.

This clonotype was observed at least ten times. The chain has TRBV27 and TRBJ2-7, with D maybe TRBD1 (6 bases). The germline V gene encodes CDR1 MNHEY and CDR2 SMNVEV (reference sequence). V was clipped by 4 bases and J by 6 bases, with 13 bases between them. CDR3 length equals 13 residues. CDR3 coding DNA: TGTGCCAGCAGTTGGCGAGGGGGTTCCGAGCAGTACTTC. It is translated as CASSWRGGSEQYF.

As concerns this clonotype: A read error may be the cause here, since a much bigger clone is one base away. This sequence joins TRBV6-1 and TRBJ1-2, with 8 bases that match TRBD1. The V and J ends lost 2 bases and 3 bases, in that order; junction bases with no gene match: 14. Germline assignment: CDR1 MNHNS and CDR2 SASEGT. The CDR3 contains 18 residues. In DNA, the CDR3 is TGTGCCAGCAGTGAACAGGGTCACGGGACAGGTTCTGACTATGGCTACACCTTC. This sequence encodes CASSEQGHGTGSDYGYTF.

The chain combines TRBV28 with TRBJ2-1; 8 bases match TRBD1. The CDR3 spans 20 residues. Trimming at V came to 4 bases and at J to 3 bases, leaving 20 bases not matched to a gene. Germline V CDR1 and CDR2: MDHEN, SYDVKM. DNA for the CDR3: TGTGCCAGCAGTTCCTCTCCAGGGGGCCAAACTTCAATCTACTACAATGAGCAGTTCTTC. The encoded protein is CASSSSPGGQTSIYYNEQFF.

On this clonotype itself: The junction and the germline gene differ at one end; a read error may be behind it. The chain recombines TRBV25-1 with TRBJ1-5; 10 bases align to TRBD1. The CDR3 extends over 14 amino acids. Looked up from germline, CDR1 is MGHDK and CDR2 is SYGVNS. The CDR3 here is CARGPGQGNQPQHF. CDR3 sequence (DNA): TGTGCCAGAGGGCCGGGACAGGGGAATCAGCCGCAGCATTTT. The variable domain in full, with the rest retrieved from reference TRBV25-1 and TRBJ1-5, is EADIYQTPRYLVIGTGKKITLECSQTMGHDKMYWYQQDPGMELHLIHYSYGVNSTEKGDLSSESTVSRIRTEHFPLTLESARPSHTSQYLCARGPGQGNQPQHFGDGTRLSIL.

The chain links TRBV28 to TRBJ1-2, with D unresolved. V dropped 1 base and J dropped 6 bases, with 0 bases sitting between them. The CDR3 is 10 residues long. Germline V gives CDR1 MDHEN, CDR2 SYDVKM. CDR3 in DNA: TGTGCCAGCAGTTTATATGGCTACACCTTC. As protein: CASSLYGYTF.

This clonotype was counted only a few times. CDR3 DNA: TGTGCCGTACTAGCGGGAGGCGAGCAGTACTTC. This gives the protein CAVLAGGEQYF. This chain joins TRBV15 and TRBJ2-7, with 12 bases lining up with TRBD2. The V and J ends lost 11 bases and 6 bases, in that order; junction bases with no gene match: 2. The CDR3 sequence is 11 residues long. CDR1 is LNHNV, CDR2 YYDKDF, per germline (reference sequence).

This clonotype showed up many times. The chain links TRBV27 to TRBJ2-7, with D perhaps matching TRBD2 (5 bases). There are 14 residues in the CDR3. Germline values: CDR1 MNHEY, CDR2 SMNVEV (reference sequence). Trimming stripped 3 bases from V and 6 bases from J, with 15 bases between. The CDR3 protein is CASSFEPSGSEQYF. For the CDR3, the DNA is TGTGCCAGCAGTTTCGAACCATCGGGGAGCGAGCAGTACTTC.